The 16 T cell receptor beta chains reported below all come from one sample, sequenced in a study of cytomegalovirus exposure and HLA in healthy donors. Assay used: immunoSEQ multiplex PCR; TCRdb lists only in-frame clones, some missing. The sample holds under 250,000 clones, approximately 90% seen once. The sample was PBMCs. These receptors were obtained from a man between 18 and 29 years old in good health and CMV-seronegative.

The CDR3: CASSETRGSQPQHF. CDR3 DNA: TGTGCCAGCAGTGAAACGCGAGGAAGTCAGCCCCAGCATTTT. This chain links TRBV2 with TRBJ1-5; D is unclear. V lost 2 bases and J lost 6, with 11 bases in between. This CDR3 is built from 14 residues. The germline V gene encodes CDR1 SNHLY and CDR2 FYNNEI.

This clone was observed once. The chain combines TRBV27 with TRBJ1-2, with 9 bases aligning to TRBD1. Germline V lookup: CDR1 MNHEY, CDR2 SMNVEV (reference sequence). V was pared by 10 bases and J by 4 bases, with 16 bases of the junction left unmatched. CDR3 length: 16 residues. DNA of the CDR3: TGTGCCAACTCAAACCGGGACAGGGTGGTAAGCTATGGCTACACCTTC. Its protein product is CANSNRDRVVSYGYTF.

V and J are TRBV11-2 and TRBJ2-7; 9 bases agree with TRBD1. V shed 5 bases, J shed 6 bases, and the junction held 8 bases outside the gene matches. CDR3 length: 14 amino acids. Germline CDR1 and CDR2: SGHAT and FQNNGV. The CDR3 sequence is CASSLRGTGFEQYF. Here the CDR3 DNA reads TGTGCCAGCAGCCTTAGAGGGACAGGGTTCGAGCAGTACTTC.

The chain uses TRBV4-3 and TRBJ2-7; D is possibly TRBD2 (6 bases). V lost 4 bases and J 4 bases, leaving 20 bases between the germline ends. The V gene's germline CDR1 is LGHNA and CDR2 YSLEER. This CDR3 has 16 amino acids. Here the CDR3 reads CASSRRGLTPGYEQYF. In DNA, the CDR3 is TGCGCCAGCAGCCGTCGGGGACTTACGCCAGGTTACGAGCAGTACTTC.

The chain employs TRBV6-4 and TRBJ2-2; D not certain. The CDR3 is 13 amino acids. Germline V gives CDR1 MRHNA, CDR2 SNTAGT. The V end lost 2 bases, the J end lost 6 bases, and 7 bases lay between the germline ends. CDR3 DNA: TGTGCCAGCAGTGACGGCCAGGCCGGGGAGCTGTTTTTT. Translation gives CASSDGQAGELFF.

The V gene is TRBV4-1, the J gene TRBJ2-7; D is ambiguous. The germline gives CDR1 MGHRA, CDR2 YSYEKL. Trimming removed 2 bases at V and 0 bases at J, with 5 bases between. The CDR3 consists of 13 residues. The CDR3 sequence: CASSQIVSYEQYF. Here the CDR3 DNA reads TGCGCCAGCAGCCAAATCGTCTCCTACGAGCAGTACTTC.

The chain is built from TRBV27 and TRBJ2-3; 9 bases fit TRBD2. CDR1 MNHEY and CDR2 SMNVEV come from the germline V gene (reference sequence). The V and J ends lost 7 bases and 7 bases, in that order; junction bases with no gene match: 12. The length of the CDR3 is 15 residues. The CDR3 nucleotides are TGTGCCAGCAACGGCGGGGGGGGCGGAGAGAATACGCAGTATTTT. This translates into CASNGGGGGENTQYF.

This clone was detected once. CDR3 protein: CASSFQAGAKNIQYF. The CDR3, as DNA: TGCGCCAGCAGCTTCCAAGCTGGAGCCAAAAACATTCAGTACTTC. This chain links TRBV5-1 with TRBJ2-4; no firm D call. V was shortened by 2 bases and J by 0 bases, with 9 bases between the two germline ends. The germline V gene encodes CDR1 SGHRS and CDR2 YFSETQ. The length of the CDR3 is 15 residues.

The chain has TRBV28 and TRBJ2-7; 7 bases align to TRBD1. Germline lookup yields CDR1 MDHEN and CDR2 SYDVKM. The CDR3 is 17 residues long. V shed 5 bases, J shed 0 bases, and the junction held 13 bases outside the gene matches. For the CDR3, the DNA is TGTGCCAGCAGTCCCATCTTGACAGGGTGGGGCTCCTACGAGCAGTACTTC. The encoded protein is CASSPILTGWGSYEQYF.

This clone occurred once. The chain employs TRBV27 and TRBJ2-7; tentative D call: TRBD2 (5 bases). V was clipped by 3 bases and J by 2 bases, with 8 bases between them. Per germline, CDR1 MNHEY and CDR2 SMNVEV (reference sequence). The CDR3 spans 13 residues. CDR3 in amino acids: CASSFGVPYEQYF. DNA for the CDR3: TGTGCCAGCAGTTTCGGGGTCCCCTACGAGCAGTACTTC.

The CDR3 nucleotides are TGTGCCAGCAGTGATCGGGGAATCTACTCACCCCTCCACTTT. Residues: CASSDRGIYSPLHF. The V and J genes are TRBV2 and TRBJ1-6, with unresolved D. The germline V gene has CDR1 SNHLY and CDR2 FYNNEI. V was shortened by 3 bases and J by 10 bases, with 13 bases between the two germline ends. The CDR3 contains 14 residues.

The chain is built from TRBV7-8 and TRBJ2-5; D is unresolved. CDR1 and CDR2 (germline): SGHVS, FQNEAQ. Trimming pared 1 base from V and 3 bases from J, leaving 9 bases between. This CDR3 is built from 14 residues. CDR3 nucleotides: TGTGCCAGCAGCTTAGACAGAAGCAAAGAGACCCAGTACTTC. As protein: CASSLDRSKETQYF.

The chain joins TRBV9 to TRBJ2-1, with TRBD1 identical over 12 bases. The CDR3 is made up of 14 amino acids. V gave up 5 bases and J gave up 8 bases; unmatched junction bases: 5. Germline CDR1 reads SGDLS; CDR2 reads YYNGEE. CDR3 residues: CASSTGQGAHEQFF. The CDR3 bases are TGTGCCAGCAGTACGGGACAGGGGGCCCATGAGCAGTTCTTC.

The CDR3 protein is CASSLGTGTDTQYF. CDR3 bases: TGCGCCAGCAGCCTAGGGACAGGCACAGATACGCAGTATTTT. The chain employs TRBV5-1 and TRBJ2-3; TRBD1 matches at 7 bases. V was pared by 4 bases and J by 1 base, with 3 bases of the junction left unmatched. The CDR3 is made up of 14 amino acids. Germline V gene lookup returns CDR1 SGHRS and CDR2 YFSETQ.

The V call is TRBV19, the J call TRBJ1-1; 7 bases agree with TRBD1. V lost 3 bases to trimming and J lost 6 bases; unmatched junction nucleotides: 7. Germline assignment: CDR1 LNHDA and CDR2 SQIVND (reference sequence). The CDR3 runs 14 residues. The DNA for the CDR3 is TGTGCCAGTAGTATGGGGACACAGGGGTCTGAAGCTTTCTTT. Protein: CASSMGTQGSEAFF.

The rearrangement uses TRBV29-1 and TRBJ2-7; 7 bases are a match to TRBD1. Germline V gives CDR1 SQVTM, CDR2 ANQGSEA. V lost 7 bases to trimming and J lost 6 bases; unmatched junction nucleotides: 18. This CDR3 region has 15 residues. CDR3 loop: CSGRGSSDSGGEQYF. The DNA of the CDR3 is TGCAGCGGAAGGGGGTCATCGGACTCAGGGGGCGAGCAGTACTTC.